The clone carrying this T cell receptor (beta chain) showed up many times. Its antigen is as yet unknown. Germline values: CDR1 SGHRS, CDR2 YFSETQ. The CDR3 has 14 residues. With 7 bases removed from V and 1 base from J, the gap between germline ends came to 14 bases. The sample comes from a study of T-cell memory formation after mild COVID-19. TCRdb processed the 5' RACE reads anew with MiXCR; each CDR3 protein has one entry. Here the sample spans about 210,000 distinct CDR3 sequences, about 10% being singletons. Regarding the study as a whole: The appearance of some responding clones in pre-infection memory suggested that cross-reactive memory joined.

This chain joins TRBV5-1 and TRBJ2-5, with D perhaps being TRBD1 or TRBD2 (5 bases each). Sequencing input: PBMCs or a T cell subset sorted from them (not recorded which). This TCR was sampled from a man younger than 30 who had mild COVID-19 (a few samples of this study predate the infection). Cell type and time point are not known. The CDR3 nucleotides are TGCGCCAGCCATGGGGGACGGACCCAAGAGACCCAGTACTTC. Translation gives CASHGGRTQETQYF.